This is a list of T cell receptor beta chains from one sample in a study of identical twins. TCRdb reprocessed the 5' RACE reads with MiXCR, giving one entry per CDR3 protein. The sample has hundreds of thousands of distinct CDR3 sequences, less than 25% seen once. This same sample was also part of a study on T cells expressing NK-cell markers.

The sequencing input was PBMCs. These receptors were taken from a woman aged 18-30 years in good health. Both conserved end residues are part of each CDR3. The order of the fields is J gene, V gene, clone size, D gene, CDR3 DNA, CDR3 protein. A D gene is named only where the DNA matches it firmly. Expanded clones are given a class, and other clones once, few, many or no size at all.

TRBJ1-6	TRBV7-9	.	.	TGTGCCAGCAGTCCAACAGGGATTCATTCACCCCTCCACTTT	CASSPTGIHSPLHF
TRBJ1-1	TRBV6-1	.	.	TGTGCCAGCGAAACAGGGTACGGCGGATCCACTGAAGCTTTCTTT	CASETGYGGSTEAFF
TRBJ2-7	TRBV10-1	.	TRBD2	TGCGCCAGCAGTGTGGGAGTAGCGGGCGAGCAGTACTTC	CASSVGVAGEQYF
TRBJ2-1	TRBV12-5	.	TRBD1	TGTGCTAGTGGTTCATCGGGACAGATTTACAATGAGCAGTTCTTC	CASGSSGQIYNEQFF
TRBJ2-6	TRBV10-3	.	.	TGTGCCATCACTCGGGACAAATTTTCGTCTGGGGCCAACGTCCTGACTTTC	CAITRDKFSSGANVLTF
TRBJ2-6	TRBV11-1	.	.	TGTGCCAGCAGCAACCCAGCTGGACAGCTCTCTGGGGCCAACGTCCTGACTTTC	CASSNPAGQLSGANVLTF
TRBJ1-1	TRBV12-3/TRBV12-4	.	.	TGTGCCAGCAGTATGACAGTGAACACTGAAGCTTTCTTT	CASSMTVNTEAFF
TRBJ2-3	TRBV5-1	few	.	TGCGCCAGCAGCTTAGACACAGCGAGCACAGATACGCAGTATTTT	CASSLDTASTDTQYF
TRBJ2-2	TRBV4-3	few	.	TGCGCCAGCAGCCAAGATTTACGACCCATATTGGGCGGGGAGCTGTTTTTT	CASSQDLRPILGGELFF
TRBJ1-4	TRBV18	.	.	TGTGCCAGCTCATCGGGAGTGAATGAAAAACTGTTTTTT	CASSSGVNEKLFF
TRBJ2-3	TRBV20-1	.	.	TGCAGTGCGCCGGGAACAGATACGCAGTATTTT	CSAPGTDTQYF
TRBJ2-3	TRBV12-3/TRBV12-4	many	.	TGCGCCAGCAGCTTCGTCGATACGCAGTATTTT	CASSFVDTQYF
TRBJ1-1	TRBV20-1	.	.	TGCAGTGCTAGAGGGTCGGGCAGTGGTAGTTGGGAAGCTTTCTTT	CSARGSGSGSWEAFF
TRBJ2-7	TRBV12-3/TRBV12-4	.	TRBD1	TGTGCCAGCAGTACCCCATCACAGGGGGCCGAGCAGTACTTC	CASSTPSQGAEQYF
TRBJ2-1	TRBV20-1	.	TRBD2	TGCAGTGCTAGAGAGGCCCAGCGGGGCTACAATGAGCAGTTCTTC	CSAREAQRGYNEQFF
TRBJ2-3	TRBV6-2/TRBV6-3	many	.	TGTGCCAGTCGGCCCAGCGGGAGCACAGATACGCAGTATTTT	CASRPSGSTDTQYF
TRBJ2-7	TRBV29-1	few	.	TGCAGCGTTGATGATGACGGTGCGACCTACGAGCAGTACTTC	CSVDDDGATYEQYF
TRBJ2-7	TRBV3-1	.	.	TGTGCCAGCAGCCGGCGCAGCGAGCAGTACTTC	CASSRRSEQYF
TRBJ2-1	TRBV6-1	few	.	TGTTCCACATCTATGGGCTCCTACAATGAGCAGTTCTTC	CSTSMGSYNEQFF
TRBJ1-2	TRBV12-3/TRBV12-4	few	.	TGTGCCAGCAGTTTAGCGCGGGCAGGGAGTGGATATGGCTACACCTTC	CASSLARAGSGYGYTF
TRBJ1-1	TRBV15	few	.	TGTGCCACCAGCAGAGTTAAGGGGGTCATGAACACTGAAGCTTTCTTT	CATSRVKGVMNTEAFF
TRBJ1-2	TRBV12-3/TRBV12-4	once	.	TGTGCCAGCAGCAAGACCGGGACCTCGAGCGGCTACACCTTC	CASSKTGTSSGYTF
TRBJ2-3	TRBV20-1	.	.	TGCAGTGGAACAGACTCCAGACGTTTTTCAGATACGCAGTATTTT	CSGTDSRRFSDTQYF
TRBJ2-2	TRBV15	few	.	TGTGCCACCACCACCTATGGTCCGGGCTCCGGGGAGCTGTTTTTT	CATTTYGPGSGELFF
TRBJ2-2	TRBV5-1	many	.	TGCGCCAGCAGCTTGGAAGGAGTCGGGGAGCTGTTTTTT	CASSLEGVGELFF
TRBJ2-7	TRBV12-3/TRBV12-4	few	.	TGTGCCAGCAGTTTAGCGCCACTGGAGCAGTACTTC	CASSLAPLEQYF
TRBJ2-7	TRBV20-1	few	.	TGCAGTGCCAGGAGTACTAGCGAAGGGGGAACCTACGAGCAGTACTTC	CSARSTSEGGTYEQYF
TRBJ1-1	TRBV7-8	few	.	TGTGCCAGCACCCCGATCACTGAAGCTTTCTTT	CASTPITEAFF
TRBJ2-7	TRBV5-1	.	.	TGCGCCAGCAGCTTCTCCGGGACACCTTACGAGCAGTACTTC	CASSFSGTPYEQYF
TRBJ2-5	TRBV5-6	.	.	TGTGCCAGCAGCTTATCCTTGGCGACCCAGTACTTC	CASSLSLATQYF
TRBJ1-2	TRBV9	.	TRBD1	TGTGCCAGCACGGCCCCTGGAGGGGGCGATGGCTACACCTTC	CASTAPGGGDGYTF
TRBJ2-7	TRBV5-1	few	.	TGCGCCAGCACCCCGGACAGCTACGAGCAGTACTTC	CASTPDSYEQYF